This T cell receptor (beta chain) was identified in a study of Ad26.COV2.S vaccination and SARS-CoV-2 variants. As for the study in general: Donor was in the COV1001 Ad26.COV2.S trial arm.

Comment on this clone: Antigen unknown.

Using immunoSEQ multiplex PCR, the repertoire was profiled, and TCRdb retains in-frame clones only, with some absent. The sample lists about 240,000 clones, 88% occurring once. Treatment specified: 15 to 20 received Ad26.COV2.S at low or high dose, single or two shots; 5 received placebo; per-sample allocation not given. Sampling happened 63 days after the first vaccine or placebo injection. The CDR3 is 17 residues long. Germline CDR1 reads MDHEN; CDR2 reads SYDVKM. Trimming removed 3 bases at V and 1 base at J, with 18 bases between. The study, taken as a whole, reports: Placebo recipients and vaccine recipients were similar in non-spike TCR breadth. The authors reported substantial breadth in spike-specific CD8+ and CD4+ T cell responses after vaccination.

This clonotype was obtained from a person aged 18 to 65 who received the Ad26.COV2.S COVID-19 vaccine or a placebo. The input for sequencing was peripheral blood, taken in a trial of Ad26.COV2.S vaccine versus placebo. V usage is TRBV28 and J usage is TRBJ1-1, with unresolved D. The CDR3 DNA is TGTGCCAGCAGTTTTCCCATAGGCCAACTTACGAACACTGAAGCTTTCTTT. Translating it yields CASSFPIGQLTNTEAFF.